This paragraph reports one T cell receptor (beta chain). The antigen is unknown. Amplification used 60 Vbeta primers and 13 Jbeta primers. Data came from immunoSEQ multiplex PCR; TCRdb stores just in-frame clones and leaves some out. The sample comprises about 120,000 clones, approximately 84% of which are singletons, and 0.24% rests with the top ten. CDR1 is SGHTA and CDR2 is FQGNSA in the germline V gene. The trim removed 1 base at V and 0 bases at J, leaving 5 bases unmatched. CDR3 size: 17 residues. This sample was included in a study of cytomegalovirus exposure and HLA in healthy donors. Across the study: Of some 360 genotyped donors, about 81% clustered with self-reported Caucasian donors.

The donors gave bone marrow, and they were healthy. Overall study findings and caveats: An analysis was carried out at a later point. It showed that HLA-associated TCR beta chains were more clonally expanded than equally common non-associated chains. There were several of the most significant clusters that appeared linked to common viral pathogens in a later analysis.

The J gene is TRBJ2-7, the V gene TRBV7-2, with 11 bases that match TRBD2. The sequenced sample consisted of PBMCs. The source is a man aged 50-60 years in good health and CMV-seronegative. The CDR3 reads CASSLGRLAGPSYEQYF. Here the CDR3 DNA reads TGTGCCAGCAGCTTAGGGCGACTAGCGGGACCCTCCTACGAGCAGTACTTC. Full variable domain (remainder filled in from reference TRBV7-2 and TRBJ2-7): GAGVSQSPSNKVTEKGKDVELRCDPISGHTALYWYRQSLGQGLEFLIYFQGNSAPDKSGLPSDRFSAERTGGSVSTLTIQRTQQEDSAVYLCASSLGRLAGPSYEQYFGPGTRLTVT.